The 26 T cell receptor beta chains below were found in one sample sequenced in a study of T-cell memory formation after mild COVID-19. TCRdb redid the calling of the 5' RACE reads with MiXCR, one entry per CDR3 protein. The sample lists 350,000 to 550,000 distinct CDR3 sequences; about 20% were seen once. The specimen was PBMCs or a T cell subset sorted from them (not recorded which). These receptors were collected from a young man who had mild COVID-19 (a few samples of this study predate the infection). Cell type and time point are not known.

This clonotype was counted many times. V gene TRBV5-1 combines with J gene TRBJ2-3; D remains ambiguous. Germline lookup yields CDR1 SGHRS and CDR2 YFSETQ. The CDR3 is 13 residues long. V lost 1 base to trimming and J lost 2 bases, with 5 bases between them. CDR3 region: CASSLTTTDTQYF. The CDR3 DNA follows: TGCGCCAGCAGCTTGACTACCACAGATACGCAGTATTTT.

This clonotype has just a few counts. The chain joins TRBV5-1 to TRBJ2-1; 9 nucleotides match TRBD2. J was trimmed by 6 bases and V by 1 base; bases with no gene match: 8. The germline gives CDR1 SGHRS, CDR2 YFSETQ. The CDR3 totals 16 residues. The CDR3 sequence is CASSLRPAGGFNEQFF. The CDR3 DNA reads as TGCGCCAGCAGCTTGCGACCAGCGGGGGGATTCAATGAGCAGTTCTTC. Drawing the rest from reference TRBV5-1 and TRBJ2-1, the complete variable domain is KAGVTQTPRYLIKTRGQQVTLSCSPISGHRSVSWYQQTPGQGLQFLFEYFSETQRNKGNFPGRFSGRQFSNSRSEMNVSTLELGDSALYLCASSLRPAGGFNEQFFGPGTRLTVL.

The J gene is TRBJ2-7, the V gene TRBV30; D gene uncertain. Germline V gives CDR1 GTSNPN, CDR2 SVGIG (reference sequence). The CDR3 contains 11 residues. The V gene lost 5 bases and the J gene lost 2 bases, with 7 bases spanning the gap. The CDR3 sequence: CAWERAYEQYF. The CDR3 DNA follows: TGTGCCTGGGAGAGAGCCTACGAGCAGTACTTC.

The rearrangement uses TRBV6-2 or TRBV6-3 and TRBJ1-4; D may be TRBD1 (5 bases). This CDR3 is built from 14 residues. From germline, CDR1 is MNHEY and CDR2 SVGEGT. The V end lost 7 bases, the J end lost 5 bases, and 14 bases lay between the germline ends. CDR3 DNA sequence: TGTGCCAGCACCTCCTATGGGACGAATGAAAAACTGTTTTTT. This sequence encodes CASTSYGTNEKLFF.

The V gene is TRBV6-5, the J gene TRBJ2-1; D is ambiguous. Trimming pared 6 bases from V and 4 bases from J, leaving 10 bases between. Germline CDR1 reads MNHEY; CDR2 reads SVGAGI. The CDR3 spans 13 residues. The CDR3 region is CASRTTDYNEQFF. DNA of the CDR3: TGTGCCAGCAGGACGACGGATTACAATGAGCAGTTCTTC.

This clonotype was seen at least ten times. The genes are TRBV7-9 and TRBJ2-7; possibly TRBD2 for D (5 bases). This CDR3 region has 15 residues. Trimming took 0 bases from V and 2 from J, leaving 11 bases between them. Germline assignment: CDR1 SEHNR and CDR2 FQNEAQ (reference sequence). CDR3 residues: CASSLAELGAYEQYF. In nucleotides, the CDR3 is TGTGCCAGCAGCTTAGCGGAACTCGGGGCCTACGAGCAGTACTTC.

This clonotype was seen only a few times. The DNA for the CDR3 is TGCAGCGTTGGCAGGGCTAATGAAAAACTGTTTTTT. Its protein product is CSVGRANEKLFF. V is TRBV29-1 and J is TRBJ1-4; TRBD1 might be the D (5 bases). V was pared by 4 bases and J by 3 bases, with 6 bases between. CDR1 and CDR2 (germline): SQVTM, ANQGSEA. This CDR3 has 12 amino acids.

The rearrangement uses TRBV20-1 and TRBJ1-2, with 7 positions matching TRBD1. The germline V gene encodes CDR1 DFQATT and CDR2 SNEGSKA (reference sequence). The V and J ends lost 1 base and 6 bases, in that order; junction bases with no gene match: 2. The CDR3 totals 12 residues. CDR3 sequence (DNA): TGCAGTGCTAGAGCGGGGACAGATGGCTACACCTTC. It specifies CSARAGTDGYTF.

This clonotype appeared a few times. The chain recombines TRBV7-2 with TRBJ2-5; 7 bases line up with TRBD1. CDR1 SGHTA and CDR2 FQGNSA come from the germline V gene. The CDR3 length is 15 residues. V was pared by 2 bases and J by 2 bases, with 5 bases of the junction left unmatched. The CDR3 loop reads CASSLTRGTQETQYF. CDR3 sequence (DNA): TGTGCCAGCAGCTTAACCAGGGGGACGCAAGAGACCCAGTACTTC.

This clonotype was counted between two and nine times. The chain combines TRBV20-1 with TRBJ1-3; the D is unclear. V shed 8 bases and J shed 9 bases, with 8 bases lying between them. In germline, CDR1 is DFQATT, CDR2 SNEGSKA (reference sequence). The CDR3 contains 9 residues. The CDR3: CSPRGTIYF. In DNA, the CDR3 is TGCAGTCCCCGGGGCACCATATATTTT.

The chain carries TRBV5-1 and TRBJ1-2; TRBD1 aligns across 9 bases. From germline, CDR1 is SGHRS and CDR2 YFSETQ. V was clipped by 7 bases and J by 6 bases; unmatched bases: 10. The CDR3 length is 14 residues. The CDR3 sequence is CASGSPGQGNGYTF. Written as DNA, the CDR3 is TGCGCCAGCGGATCGCCGGGACAGGGAAATGGCTACACCTTC. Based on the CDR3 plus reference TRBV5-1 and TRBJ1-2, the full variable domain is KAGVTQTPRYLIKTRGQQVTLSCSPISGHRSVSWYQQTPGQGLQFLFEYFSETQRNKGNFPGRFSGRQFSNSRSEMNVSTLELGDSALYLCASGSPGQGNGYTFGSGTRLTVV.

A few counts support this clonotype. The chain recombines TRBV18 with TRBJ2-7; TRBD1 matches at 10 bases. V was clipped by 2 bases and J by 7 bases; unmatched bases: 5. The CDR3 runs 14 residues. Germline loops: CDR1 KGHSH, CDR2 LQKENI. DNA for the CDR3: TGTGCCAGCTCACCAGAGACAGGGGGCGCGGAGCAGTACGTC. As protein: CASSPETGGAEQYV.

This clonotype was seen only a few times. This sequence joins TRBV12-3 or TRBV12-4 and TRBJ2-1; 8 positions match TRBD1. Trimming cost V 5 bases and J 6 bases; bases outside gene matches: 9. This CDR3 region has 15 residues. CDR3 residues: CASSPPGGPGNEQFF. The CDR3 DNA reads TGTGCCAGCAGTCCCCCAGGGGGCCCGGGCAATGAGCAGTTCTTC.

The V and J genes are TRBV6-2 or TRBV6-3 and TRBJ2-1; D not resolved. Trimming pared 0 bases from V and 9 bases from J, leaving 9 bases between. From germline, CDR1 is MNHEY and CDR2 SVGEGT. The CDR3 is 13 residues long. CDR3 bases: TGTGCCAGCAGTTACTCATTTTTCGGTGAGCAGTTCTTC. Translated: CASSYSFFGEQFF.

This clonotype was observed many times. CDR3 in DNA: TGTGCCAGCAGCCCCGCTAGCGGGGGGGCCTACAATGAGCAGTTCTTC. Amino acids: CASSPASGGAYNEQFF. This chain links TRBV7-3 with TRBJ2-1, with 12 positions matching TRBD2. In germline, CDR1 is SGHTA, CDR2 FQGTGA. The J segment lost 2 bases and the V segment lost 5 bases, leaving 4 bases of the junction unmatched. CDR3 length equals 16 residues.

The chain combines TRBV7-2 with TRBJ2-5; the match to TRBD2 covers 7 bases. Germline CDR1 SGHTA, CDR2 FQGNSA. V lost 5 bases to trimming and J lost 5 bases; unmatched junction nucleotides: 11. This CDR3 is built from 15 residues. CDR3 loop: CASSLWGRVGETQYF. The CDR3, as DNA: TGTGCCAGCAGCCTTTGGGGGAGGGTGGGTGAGACCCAGTACTTC. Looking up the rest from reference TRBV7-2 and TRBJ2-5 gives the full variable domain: GAGVSQSPSNKVTEKGKDVELRCDPISGHTALYWYRQSLGQGLEFLIYFQGNSAPDKSGLPSDRFSAERTGGSVSTLTIQRTQQEDSAVYLCASSLWGRVGETQYFGPGTRLLVL.

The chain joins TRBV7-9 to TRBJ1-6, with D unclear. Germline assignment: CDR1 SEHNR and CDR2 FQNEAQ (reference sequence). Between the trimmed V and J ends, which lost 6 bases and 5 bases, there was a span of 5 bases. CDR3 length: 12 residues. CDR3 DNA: TGTGCCAGCAGTAAGGATAATTCACCCCTCCACTTT. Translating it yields CASSKDNSPLHF. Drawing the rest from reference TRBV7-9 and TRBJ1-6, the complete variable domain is DTGVSQNPRHKITKRGQNVTFRCDPISEHNRLYWYRQTLGQGPEFLTYFQNEAQLEKSRLLSDRFSAERPKGSFSTLEIQRTEQGDSAMYLCASSKDNSPLHFGNGTRLTVT.

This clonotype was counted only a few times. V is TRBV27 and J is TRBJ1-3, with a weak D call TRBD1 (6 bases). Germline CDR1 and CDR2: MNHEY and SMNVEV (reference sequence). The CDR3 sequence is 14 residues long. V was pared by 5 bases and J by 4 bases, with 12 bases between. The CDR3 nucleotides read TGTGCCAGCAGTGGGGGCAGTACCGGAAACACCATATATTTT. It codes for CASSGGSTGNTIYF.

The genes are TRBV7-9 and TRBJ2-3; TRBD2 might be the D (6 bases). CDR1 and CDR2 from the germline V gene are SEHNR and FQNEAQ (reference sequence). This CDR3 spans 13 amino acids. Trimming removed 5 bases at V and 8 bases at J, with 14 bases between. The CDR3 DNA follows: TGTGCCAGCAGCGGGACTGGCAGGGTTACGCAGTATTTT. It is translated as CASSGTGRVTQYF.

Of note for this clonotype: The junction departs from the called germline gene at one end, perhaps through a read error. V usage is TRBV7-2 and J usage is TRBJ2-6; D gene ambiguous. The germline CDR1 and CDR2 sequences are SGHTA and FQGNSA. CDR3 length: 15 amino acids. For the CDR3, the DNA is TGTGCCAGAAGCTTACGGAGCTCTGGGGCCAACGTCCTGACTTTC. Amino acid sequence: CARSLRSSGANVLTF. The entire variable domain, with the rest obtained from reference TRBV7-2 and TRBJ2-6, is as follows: GAGVSQSPSNKVTEKGKDVELRCDPISGHTALYWYRQSLGQGLEFLIYFQGNSAPDKSGLPSDRFSAERTGGSVSTLTIQRTQQEDSAVYLCARSLRSSGANVLTFGAGSRLTVL.

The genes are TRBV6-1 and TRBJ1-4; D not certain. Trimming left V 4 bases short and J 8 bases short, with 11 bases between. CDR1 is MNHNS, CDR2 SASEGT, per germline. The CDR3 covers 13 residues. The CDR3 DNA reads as TGTGCCAGCAGTGTGGTTTGGGGAGAAAAACTGTTTTTT. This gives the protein CASSVVWGEKLFF.

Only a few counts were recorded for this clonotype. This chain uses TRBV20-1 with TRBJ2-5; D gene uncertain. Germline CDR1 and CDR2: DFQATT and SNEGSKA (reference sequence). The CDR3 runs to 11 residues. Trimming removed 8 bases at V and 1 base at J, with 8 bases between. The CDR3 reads CSKQGQETQYF. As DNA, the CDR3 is TGCAGTAAACAAGGCCAAGAGACCCAGTACTTC.

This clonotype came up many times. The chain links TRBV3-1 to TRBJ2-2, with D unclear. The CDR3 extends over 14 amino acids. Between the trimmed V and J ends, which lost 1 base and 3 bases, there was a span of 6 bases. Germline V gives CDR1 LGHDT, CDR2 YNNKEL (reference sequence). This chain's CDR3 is CASSQGYDTGELFF. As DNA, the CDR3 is TGTGCCAGCAGCCAAGGTTATGACACCGGGGAGCTGTTTTTT.

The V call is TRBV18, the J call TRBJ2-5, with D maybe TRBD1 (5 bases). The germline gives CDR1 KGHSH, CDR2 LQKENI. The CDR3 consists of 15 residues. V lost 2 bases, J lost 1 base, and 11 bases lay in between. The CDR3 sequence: CASSPSPQGQETQYF. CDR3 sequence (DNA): TGTGCCAGCTCACCATCCCCCCAGGGCCAAGAGACCCAGTACTTC.

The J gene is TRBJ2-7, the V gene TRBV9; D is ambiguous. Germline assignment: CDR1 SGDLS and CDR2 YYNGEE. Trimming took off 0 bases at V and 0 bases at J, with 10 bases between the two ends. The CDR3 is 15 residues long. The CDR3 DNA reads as TGTGCCAGCAGCGTAGGTCCCAGAGCCTCCTACGAGCAGTACTTC. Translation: CASSVGPRASYEQYF.

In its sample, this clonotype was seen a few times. CDR3 region: CASSVGGGANTGELFF. The CDR3 nucleotides read TGTGCCAGCAGCGTAGGTGGGGGCGCGAACACCGGGGAGCTGTTTTTT. This sequence joins TRBV9 and TRBJ2-2; TRBD1 is a possible D gene (6 bases). Germline V gives CDR1 SGDLS, CDR2 YYNGEE. The CDR3 runs 16 residues. Trimming removed 0 bases from V and 0 bases from J, with 9 bases in between. Variable domain in full (rest from reference TRBV9 and TRBJ2-2): DSGVTQTPKHLITATGQRVTLRCSPRSGDLSVYWYQQSLDQGLQFLIQYYNGEERAKGNILERFSAQQFPDLHSELNLSSLELGDSALYFCASSVGGGANTGELFFGEGSRLTVL.